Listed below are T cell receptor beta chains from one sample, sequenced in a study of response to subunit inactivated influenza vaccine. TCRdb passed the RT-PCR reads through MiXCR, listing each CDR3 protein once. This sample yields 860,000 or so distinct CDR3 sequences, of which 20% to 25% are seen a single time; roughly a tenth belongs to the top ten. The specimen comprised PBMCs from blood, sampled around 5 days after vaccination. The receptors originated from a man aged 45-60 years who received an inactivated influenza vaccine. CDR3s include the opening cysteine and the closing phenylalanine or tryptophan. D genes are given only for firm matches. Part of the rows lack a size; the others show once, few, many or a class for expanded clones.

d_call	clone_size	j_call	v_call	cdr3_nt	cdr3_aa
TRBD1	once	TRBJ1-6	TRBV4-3	TGCGCCAGCAGCCAAGCGGGCAGGGGGCTGAATTCACCCCTCCACTTT	CASSQAGRGLNSPLHF
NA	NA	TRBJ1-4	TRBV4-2	TGTGCCAGCAGCCAAGAGTCCCGACACCGAAATGAAAAACTGTTTTTT	CASSQESRHRNEKLFF
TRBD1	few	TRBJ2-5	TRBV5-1	TGCGCCAGCAGCTGGACCCCCGGGACAGGGGAGACCCAGTACTTC	CASSWTPGTGETQYF
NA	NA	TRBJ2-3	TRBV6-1	TGTGCCAGCAGTCTCTCTTCAGGGTCTGGCACAGATACGCAGTATTTT	CASSLSSGSGTDTQYF
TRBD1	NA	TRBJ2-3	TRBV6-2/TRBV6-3	TGTGCCAGCAGCCAATACGACAGGGGGCTCGTGTATACGCAGTATTTT	CASSQYDRGLVYTQYF
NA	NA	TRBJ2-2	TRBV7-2	TGTGCCAGCAGCTTACCCTCCGGGACCCGAAGGACCGGGGAGCTGTTTTTT	CASSLPSGTRRTGELFF
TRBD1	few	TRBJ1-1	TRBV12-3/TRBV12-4	TGTGCCAGCAGTCACAGGGGCTCTGAAGCTTTCTTT	CASSHRGSEAFF
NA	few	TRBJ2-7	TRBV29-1	TGCAGCCTCTCTCCCGGGCAGTTTAGCTCCTACGAGCAGTACTTC	CSLSPGQFSSYEQYF
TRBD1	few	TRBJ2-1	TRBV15	TGTGCCACCAGCAGAGCTCAGGGGGCCAATGAGCAGTTCTTC	CATSRAQGANEQFF
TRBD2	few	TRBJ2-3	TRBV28	TGTGCCAGCAGTTTCCACCCCCGAGCGGGGGCAGATACGCAGTATTTT	CASSFHPRAGADTQYF
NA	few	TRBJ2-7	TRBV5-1	TGCGCCAGCAGCTTGGACTCTGGACAGTGGTACGAGCAGTACTTC	CASSLDSGQWYEQYF
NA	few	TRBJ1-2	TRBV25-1	TGTGCCAGCAGTGAAGGTGACCGTCGGGGCTACACCTTC	CASSEGDRRGYTF
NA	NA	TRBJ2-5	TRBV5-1	TGCGCCAGCAGGCTCGGGGTATGGGAGACCCAGTACTTC	CASRLGVWETQYF
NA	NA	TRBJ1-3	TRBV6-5	TGTGCCAGCAGTTACACTTCAGGGATCGGCTCTGGAAACACCATATATTTT	CASSYTSGIGSGNTIYF
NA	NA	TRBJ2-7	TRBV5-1	TGCGCCAGCAGCTTGGAGTACAGGGCTTCCTACGAGCAGTACTTC	CASSLEYRASYEQYF
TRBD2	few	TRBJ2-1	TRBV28	TGTGCCAGCAGTGAACCAGGGACTAGGAGCTCCTACAATGAGCAGTTCTTC	CASSEPGTRSSYNEQFF
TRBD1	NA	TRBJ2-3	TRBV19	TGTGCCAGTCTAGGGGCGGGACAGGGGACCGACACAGATACGCAGTATTTT	CASLGAGQGTDTDTQYF
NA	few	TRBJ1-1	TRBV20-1	TGCAGTGCTAGGATGGCCCTGACGGCAGTGAGAGCTTTCTTT	CSARMALTAVRAFF
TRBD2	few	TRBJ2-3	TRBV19	TGTGCCAGTGAGGGACTAGCGGGAGGACCAACAGATACGCAGTATTTT	CASEGLAGGPTDTQYF
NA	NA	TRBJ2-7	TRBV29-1	TGCAGCGTTGAAGGGCAGGGAATCGAGCAGTACTTC	CSVEGQGIEQYF
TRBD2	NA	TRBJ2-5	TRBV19	TGTGCCAGTAGAAAGCGGGGGGAAGAGACCCAGTACTTC	CASRKRGEETQYF
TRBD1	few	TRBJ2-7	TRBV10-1	TGCGCCAGCAGCAGGACAGGGGGAGCCTACGAGCAGTACTTC	CASSRTGGAYEQYF
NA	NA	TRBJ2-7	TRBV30	TGTGCCTGGAGTGAGAACACCTACGAGCAGTACTTC	CAWSENTYEQYF
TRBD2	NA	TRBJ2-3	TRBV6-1	TGTGCCAGCAGTGACGGGACTAGGGCGCAGTATTTT	CASSDGTRAQYF
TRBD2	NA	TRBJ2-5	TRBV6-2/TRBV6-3	TGTGCCACCGAACGGGCTAGCGGGGGTCAAGAGACCCAGTACTTC	CATERASGGQETQYF
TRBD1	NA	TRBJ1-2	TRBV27	TGTGCCAGCAGTTTATATGCACCGGGACAGGGCTATGGCTACACCTTC	CASSLYAPGQGYGYTF
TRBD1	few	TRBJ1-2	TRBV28	TGTGCCAGCAGTCGCGACAGGGTCTATGGCTACACCTTC	CASSRDRVYGYTF
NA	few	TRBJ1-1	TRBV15	TGTGCCACCAGCCGCAGGGTAAACACTGAAGCTTTCTTT	CATSRRVNTEAFF
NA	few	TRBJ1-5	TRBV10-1	TGCGCCAGCAGTGAGACGGACGGGCCCCAGCATTTT	CASSETDGPQHF
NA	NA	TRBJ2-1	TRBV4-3	TGCGCCAGCAGCCAAGATCGGGGGAGCTCCTACAATGAGCAGTTCTTC	CASSQDRGSSYNEQFF
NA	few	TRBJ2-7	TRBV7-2	TGTGCCAGCAGCTTGGATCCCGGCTTGAACTCCTACGAGCAGTACTTC	CASSLDPGLNSYEQYF
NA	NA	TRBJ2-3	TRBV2	TGTGCCAGCAGGATGGGCACAGATACGCAGTATTTT	CASRMGTDTQYF
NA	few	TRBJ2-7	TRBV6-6	TGTGCCAGCAGTTACGGGGCGGACCCTGAGCAGTACTTC	CASSYGADPEQYF
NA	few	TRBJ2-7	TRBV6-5	TGTGCCAGCAGTTACGCGTACTCGTCGACAGCCTACGAGCAGTACTTC	CASSYAYSSTAYEQYF
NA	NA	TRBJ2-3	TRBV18	TGTGCCAGCTCACCAAGTCCTGTACAAGATACGCAGTATTTT	CASSPSPVQDTQYF
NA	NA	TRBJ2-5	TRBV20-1	TGCAGTGCTAGAGATATCGGCAGGGCTGGGGAGACCCAGTACTTC	CSARDIGRAGETQYF
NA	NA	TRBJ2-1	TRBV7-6	TGTGCCAGCAGCTTAGGTGGGTCCTTCTCCTACAATGAGCAGTTCTTC	CASSLGGSFSYNEQFF
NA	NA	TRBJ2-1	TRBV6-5	TGTGCCAGCAGTTACGCCCCTGGAGGGAGCTCCTACAATGAGCAGTTCTTC	CASSYAPGGSSYNEQFF
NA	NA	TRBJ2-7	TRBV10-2	TGCGCCAGCAGGGAAGGCAGGAGGGAGATCTCCTACGAGCAGTACTTC	CASREGRREISYEQYF
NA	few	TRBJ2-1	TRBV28	TGTGCCAGCAGTCCCCTGCAAGGACAAGTTTCCTACAATGAGCAGTTCTTC	CASSPLQGQVSYNEQFF
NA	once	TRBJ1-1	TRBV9	TGTGCCAGCAGCGTAAGAGCGGCAGGGAACACTGAAGCTTTCTTT	CASSVRAAGNTEAFF
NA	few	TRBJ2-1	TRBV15	TGTGCCACCACCACCAGGGGCCTAGGGCTCTACAATGAGCAGTTCTTC	CATTTRGLGLYNEQFF
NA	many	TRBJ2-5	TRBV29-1	TGCAGCGTTGTCCGAAGGGGAGAGACCCAGTACTTC	CSVVRRGETQYF
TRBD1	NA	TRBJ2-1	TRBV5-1	TGCGCCAGCAGCTTGCCAAAGGACAGTACGGGACAGAATGAGCAGTTCTTC	CASSLPKDSTGQNEQFF
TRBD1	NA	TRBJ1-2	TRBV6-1	TGTGCCAGCATACTTGGGACAGGGTTCCCGAACTATGGCTACACCTTC	CASILGTGFPNYGYTF
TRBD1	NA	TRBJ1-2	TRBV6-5	TGTGCCAGCAGTTCCCCCAGGGGGCAGGGCTACACCTTC	CASSSPRGQGYTF
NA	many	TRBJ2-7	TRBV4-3	TGCGCCAGCAGCCAAGTGGCTAAGGCCTACGAGCAGTACTTC	CASSQVAKAYEQYF
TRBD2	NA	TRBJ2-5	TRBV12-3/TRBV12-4	TGTGCCAGCAGTTTAGGACTAGCGGGAGGCCTTCGAGAGACCCAGTACTTC	CASSLGLAGGLRETQYF
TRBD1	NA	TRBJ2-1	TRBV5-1	TGCGCCAGCAGCTTGCCGGGACAGGGTGTGAATGAGCAGATCTTC	CASSLPGQGVNEQIF
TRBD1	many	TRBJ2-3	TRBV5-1	TGCGCCAGCGAATCCCAGGGGGCAGCGCAGTATTTT	CASESQGAAQYF
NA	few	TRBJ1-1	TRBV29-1	TGCAGTGCCAGGAAGGGGCACACTGAAGCTTTCTTT	CSARKGHTEAFF
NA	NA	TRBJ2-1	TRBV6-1	TGTGCCAGCAGTGGGACTGGTACTTTAACTCGGAATGAGCAGTTCTTC	CASSGTGTLTRNEQFF
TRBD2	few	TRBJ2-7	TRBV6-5	TGTGCCAGCAGTTACAGGCAGCGGGGTGACTACGAGCAGTACTTC	CASSYRQRGDYEQYF